The source of this T cell receptor beta chain is a study of blood T cell repertoires in COVID-19. Whole-study context: The United States, Italy and Spain were the sources of the acute and convalescent COVID-19 samples. Nucleic acid was either cDNA or gDNA, and it came from T cells, B-cell-depleted T cells, or PBMCs.

In the original analysis: Cell counts per sample came from amplifying reference gene primers. The method was immunoSEQ multiplex PCR; TCRdb's version includes in-frame clones alone and lacks a portion of them. V and J calls and clone size come straight from that table; D and trimming were deduced from the DNA. The table has fewer than 450,000 clones, 70% to 90% seen once. Germline trimming cut 2 bases from V and 8 bases from J; bases unmatched to any gene: 2. CDR3 length: 12 amino acids. Germline V gives CDR1 LNHDA, CDR2 SQIVND (reference sequence). Participant reports of clinical history set cohort assignment.

V and J are TRBV19 and TRBJ1-1; TRBD1 matches 7 bases. This TCR derives from a woman aged 18-29 years who had recovered from COVID-19. The sample taken for sequencing was PBMCs or T cells enriched from blood (not recorded which). The CDR3 reads CASSISGGEAFF. The CDR3 DNA sequence: TGTGCCAGTAGTATATCAGGGGGGGAAGCTTTCTTT.